The clone carrying this T cell receptor (beta chain) was counted between two and nine times. These data are taken from a study of blood T cells in healthy people across ages. The authors ran a second PCR of about 6 to 11 cycles using a sample-barcoded 5' primer and a J-beta primer mix. Each CDR3 protein is one row after TCRdb ran MiXCR on the 5' RACE reads. The sample yields fewer than 1.5 million distinct CDR3 sequences, roughly 40% seen once. The sequence derives from a woman aged 18-29 years in good health. Input material: blood.

CDR3 bases: TGCAGTGGAGCGGGGGGCTACGAGCAGTACTTC. It encodes CSGAGGYEQYF. V gene TRBV20-1 combines with J gene TRBJ2-7; TRBD2 aligns across 9 bases. This CDR3 has 11 residues. Trimming at V came to 7 bases and at J to 3 bases, leaving 1 base not matched to a gene. CDR1 DFQATT and CDR2 SNEGSKA come from the germline V gene (reference sequence).